The text below deals with one T cell receptor beta chain. Its antigen is unknown. Here immunoSEQ multiplex PCR was the method, and the copy in TCRdb shows in-frame clones only, minus some. The table shows about 15,000 clones, with roughly 80% occurring only once. The data were obtained in a study of T cells and Merkel cell carcinoma outcomes. From germline, CDR1 is SGHRS and CDR2 YFSETQ. The CDR3 has 15 amino acids. Trimming at V came to 3 bases and at J to 1 base, leaving 7 bases not matched to a gene. Regarding the study as a whole: Repertoire plus T-cell density reportedly predicted Merkel cell carcinoma outcomes.

Specimen: tumor tissue from Merkel cell carcinoma. The chain uses TRBV5-1 and TRBJ2-7; 7 bases fit TRBD2. The sequence came from a human donor with Merkel cell carcinoma. In DNA form, the CDR3 reads TGCGCCAGCAGCTACCTAACGGGAGGTTCCTACGAGCAGTACTTC. It encodes CASSYLTGGSYEQYF.